The following is a T cell receptor (beta chain) sequence with its context. Its recognized antigen is unknown. Base qualities are not at hand, and no much larger clone is one base apart. Trimming at the junction amounts to 3 bases on V and 4 bases on J, and the germline ends lie 19 bases apart. CDR1 and CDR2 are drawn from the germline V gene: KGHSH, LQKENI. Inclusive of the bounding cysteine and phenylalanine, the CDR3 is 17 residues long. The read is trimmed to its CDR3 DNA, 51 bases read in frame from base 1. The entry originates in a study of blood T cell repertoires in COVID-19 (dated by TCRdb to the early 2020s). In terms of the full investigation: Samples from collaborators originated in the United States, Italy and Spain and spanned both the acute and convalescent phases of COVID-19. The repertoires were released in a freely available public database intended as a resource for research on the immune response to SARS-CoV-2. Nearly every sample came with metadata listing a de-identified subject ID, COVID-19 status, age in years and sex. The material from the prospective study consisted of cDNA or gDNA derived from T cells, B-cell-depleted T cells, or PBMCs. Subjects who had been exposed to COVID-19, were actively infected with it, or had recovered from it provided the deeply sampled blood TCRbeta repertoires that made up the dataset. HLA class I and class II types, where available, came from metadata supplied by the sample provider rather than from assay-based typing. The samples were drawn from the first 160 participants of the ongoing ImmuneRACE study and from 1,254 subjects provided by 6 global collaborators. Study-wide findings and limitations: Clinical and demographic metadata were provided uncurated, with the amount varying by source and participant.

The immunoSEQ Assay, a bias-controlled multiplex PCR, was used to amplify TCRbeta CDR3 regions from genomic DNA. In the original analysis: Nucleated cell counts per sample were estimated from amplification of reference gene primers within the assay. To quantify the absolute abundance of each unique TCRbeta CDR3 rearrangement, sequence reads were collapsed and filtered. For each sample, productive Simpson clonality was calculated as the square root of Simpson's diversity index over productive rearrangements. As stored in TCRdb, this immuneACCESS dataset retains in-frame rearrangements with V and J assigned. A fraction of the clones does not appear; measured against another copy, unresolved V genes explain less than half of the discrepancy, and the remainder lacks a known reason. The DNA gave D and trimming, while V, J and clone size come from that table. This sample has 150,000 or so clones in its table, and about 89% of those were observed once. Together, the top ten hold about 6% of the sample.

Each collaborating institution followed its own protocols to collect whole blood in K2EDTA tubes. Collaborator samples were shipped for TCRbeta analysis as frozen whole blood, isolated PBMCs, or DNA extracted from either sample type. The V and J segments used are TRBV18 and TRBJ2-1, with TRBD2 as a weak D call on 6 bases. This clonotype was sampled from a man older than 75 with acute or convalescent COVID-19. Sequencing input: peripheral blood. The DNA sequence follows: TGTGCCAGCTCACCCCCCCTCGGGAGTCCCTTTTACAATGAGCAGTTCTTC. Translated, it gives CASSPPLGSPFYNEQFF.